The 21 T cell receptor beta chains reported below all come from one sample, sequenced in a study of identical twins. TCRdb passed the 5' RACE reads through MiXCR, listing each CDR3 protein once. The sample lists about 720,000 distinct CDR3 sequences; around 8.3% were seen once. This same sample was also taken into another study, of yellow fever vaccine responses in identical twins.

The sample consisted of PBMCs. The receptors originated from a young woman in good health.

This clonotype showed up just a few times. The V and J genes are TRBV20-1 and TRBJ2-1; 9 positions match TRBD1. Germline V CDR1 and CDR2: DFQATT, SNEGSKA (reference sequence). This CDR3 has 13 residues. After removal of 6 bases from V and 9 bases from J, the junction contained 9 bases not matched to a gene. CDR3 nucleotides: TGCAGTGCATGGGGGACAGGGTACGGTGAGCAGTTCTTC. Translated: CSAWGTGYGEQFF.

Here the CDR3 reads CASSQESGGSYEQYF. CDR3 coding DNA: TGCGCCAGCAGCCAAGAGTCGGGGGGCTCCTACGAGCAGTACTTC. V gene TRBV4-1 combines with J gene TRBJ2-7, with TRBD2 identical over 7 bases. Germline V gene lookup returns CDR1 MGHRA and CDR2 YSYEKL. CDR3 length equals 15 residues. Trimming took 0 bases from V and 0 from J; bases not matched to a gene: 2.

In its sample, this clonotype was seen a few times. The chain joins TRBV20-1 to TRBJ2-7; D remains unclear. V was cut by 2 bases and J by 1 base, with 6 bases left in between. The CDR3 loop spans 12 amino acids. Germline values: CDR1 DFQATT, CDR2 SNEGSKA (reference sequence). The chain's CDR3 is CSARHQSYEQYF. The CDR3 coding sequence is TGCAGTGCTAGACACCAGTCCTACGAGCAGTACTTC.

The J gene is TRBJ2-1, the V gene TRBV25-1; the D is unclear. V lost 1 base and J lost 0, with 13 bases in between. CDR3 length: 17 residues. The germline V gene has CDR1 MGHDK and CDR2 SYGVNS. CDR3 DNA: TGTGCCAGCAGTGAATCCCATACATTTTACTCCTACAATGAGCAGTTCTTC. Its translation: CASSESHTFYSYNEQFF. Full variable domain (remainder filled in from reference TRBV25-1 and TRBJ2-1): EADIYQTPRYLVIGTGKKITLECSQTMGHDKMYWYQQDPGMELHLIHYSYGVNSTEKGDLSSESTVSRIRTEHFPLTLESARPSHTSQYLCASSESHTFYSYNEQFFGPGTRLTVL.

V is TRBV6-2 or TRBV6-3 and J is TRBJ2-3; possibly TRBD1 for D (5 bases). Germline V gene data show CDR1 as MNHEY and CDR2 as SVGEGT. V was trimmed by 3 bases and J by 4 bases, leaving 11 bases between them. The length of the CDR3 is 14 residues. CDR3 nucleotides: TGTGCCAGCAGTTATTACAGGAGTGCAGATACGCAGTATTTT. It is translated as CASSYYRSADTQYF.

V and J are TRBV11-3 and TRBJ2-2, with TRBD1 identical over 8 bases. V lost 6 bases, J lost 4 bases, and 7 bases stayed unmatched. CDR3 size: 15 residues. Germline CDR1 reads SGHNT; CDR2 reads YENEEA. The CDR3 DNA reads TGTGCCAGCAGTTCCGGACAGGGCGCCACCGGGGAGCTGTTTTTT. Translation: CASSSGQGATGELFF.

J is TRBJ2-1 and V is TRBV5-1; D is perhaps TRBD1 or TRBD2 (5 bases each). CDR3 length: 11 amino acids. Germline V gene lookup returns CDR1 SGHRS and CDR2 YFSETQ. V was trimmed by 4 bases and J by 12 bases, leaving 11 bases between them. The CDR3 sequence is CASSGTGTQFF. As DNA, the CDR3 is TGCGCCAGCAGCGGTACCGGGACGCAGTTCTTC.

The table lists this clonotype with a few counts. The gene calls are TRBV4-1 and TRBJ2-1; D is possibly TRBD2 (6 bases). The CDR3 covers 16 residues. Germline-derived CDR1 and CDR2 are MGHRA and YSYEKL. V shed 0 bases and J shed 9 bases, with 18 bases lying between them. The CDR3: CASSQDNRGKVGEQFF. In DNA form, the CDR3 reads TGCGCCAGCAGCCAAGACAATCGGGGGAAGGTTGGTGAGCAGTTCTTC.

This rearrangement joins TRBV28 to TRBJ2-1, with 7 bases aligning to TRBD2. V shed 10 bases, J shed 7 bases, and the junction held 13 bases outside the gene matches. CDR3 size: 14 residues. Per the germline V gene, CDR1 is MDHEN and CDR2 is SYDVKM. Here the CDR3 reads CATTSGNPGNEQFF. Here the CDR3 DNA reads TGTGCCACCACAAGCGGGAACCCAGGGAATGAGCAGTTCTTC.

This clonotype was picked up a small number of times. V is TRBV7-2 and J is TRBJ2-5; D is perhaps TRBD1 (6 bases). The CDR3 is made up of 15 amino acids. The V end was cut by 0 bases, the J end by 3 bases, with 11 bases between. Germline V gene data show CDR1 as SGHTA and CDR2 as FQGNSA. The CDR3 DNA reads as TGTGCCAGCAGCTTAGCTTCCGGGACAAAAGAGACCCAGTACTTC. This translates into CASSLASGTKETQYF. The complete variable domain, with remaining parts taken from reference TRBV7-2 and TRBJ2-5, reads GAGVSQSPSNKVTEKGKDVELRCDPISGHTALYWYRQSLGQGLEFLIYFQGNSAPDKSGLPSDRFSAERTGGSVSTLTIQRTQQEDSAVYLCASSLASGTKETQYFGPGTRLLVL.

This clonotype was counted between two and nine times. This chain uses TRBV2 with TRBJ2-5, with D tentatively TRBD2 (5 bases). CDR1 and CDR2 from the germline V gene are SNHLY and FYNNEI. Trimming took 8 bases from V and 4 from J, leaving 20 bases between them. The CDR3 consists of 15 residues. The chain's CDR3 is CASQGSTFSGETQYF. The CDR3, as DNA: TGTGCCAGCCAAGGGAGTACATTTTCGGGAGAGACCCAGTACTTC.

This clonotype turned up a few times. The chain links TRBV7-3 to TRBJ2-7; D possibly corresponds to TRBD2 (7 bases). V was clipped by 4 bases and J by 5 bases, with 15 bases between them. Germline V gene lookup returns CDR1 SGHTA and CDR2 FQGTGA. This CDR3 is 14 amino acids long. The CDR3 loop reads CASSSVGAGDEQYF. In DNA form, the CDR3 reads TGTGCCAGCAGCTCGGTGGGGGCGGGGGACGAGCAGTACTTC.

CDR3 DNA: TGTGCCAGCAGCCCAACGCTTGGGACAGAGGGGACCCAGTACTTC. This translates into CASSPTLGTEGTQYF. The chain joins TRBV5-5 to TRBJ2-5; TRBD1 aligns across 7 bases. CDR1 SGHKS and CDR2 YYEKEE come from the germline V gene (reference sequence). The CDR3 totals 15 residues. With 4 bases clipped from V and 7 bases from J, the junction kept 13 bases outside the gene matches.

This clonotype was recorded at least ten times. CDR3: CASRETGWETQYF. The CDR3 region has the DNA TGTGCCAGCAGGGAGACAGGGTGGGAGACCCAGTACTTC. The rearrangement links TRBV25-1 to TRBJ2-5; TRBD1 aligns across 7 bases. Trimming cost V 6 bases and J 5 bases; bases outside gene matches: 6. The CDR3 has 13 amino acids. CDR1 is MGHDK, CDR2 SYGVNS, per germline.

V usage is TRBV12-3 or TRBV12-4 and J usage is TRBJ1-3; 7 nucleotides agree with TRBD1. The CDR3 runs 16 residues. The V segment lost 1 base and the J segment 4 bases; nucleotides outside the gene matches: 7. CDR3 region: CASSLVYRGSGNTIYF. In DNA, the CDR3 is TGTGCCAGCAGTTTAGTGTACAGGGGATCCGGAAACACCATATATTTT.

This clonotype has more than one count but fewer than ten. The CDR3 protein is CASSASAGGVRAYEQYF. Here the CDR3 DNA reads TGCGCCAGCAGCGCATCCGCGGGGGGGGTAAGGGCCTACGAGCAGTACTTC. The genes are TRBV5-1 and TRBJ2-7; the match to TRBD2 covers 9 bases. The CDR3 spans 17 residues. CDR1 is SGHRS, CDR2 YFSETQ, per germline. V lost 4 bases to trimming and J lost 2 bases; unmatched junction nucleotides: 13.

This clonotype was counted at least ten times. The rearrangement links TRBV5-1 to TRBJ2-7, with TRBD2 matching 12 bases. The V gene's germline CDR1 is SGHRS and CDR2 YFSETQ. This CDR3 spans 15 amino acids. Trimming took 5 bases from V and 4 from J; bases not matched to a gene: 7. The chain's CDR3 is CASRRGTSGQYEQYF. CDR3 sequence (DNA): TGCGCCAGCAGACGAGGGACTAGCGGGCAATACGAGCAGTACTTC.

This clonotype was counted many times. In nucleotides, the CDR3 is TGTGCCTCCGGGCGGGAGACCTACGAGCAGTACTTC. It yields the protein CASGRETYEQYF. The chain employs TRBV3-1 and TRBJ2-7; 7 nucleotides line up with TRBD2. Germline V gene lookup returns CDR1 LGHDT and CDR2 YNNKEL (reference sequence). The CDR3 sequence is 12 residues long. V lost 11 bases and J lost 2; bases outside the gene matches: 6.

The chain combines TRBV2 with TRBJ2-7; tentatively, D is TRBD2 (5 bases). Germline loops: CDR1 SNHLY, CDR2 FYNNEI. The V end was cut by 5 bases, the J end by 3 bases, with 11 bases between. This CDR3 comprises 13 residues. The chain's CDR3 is CASSSGVIYEQYF. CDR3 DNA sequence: TGTGCCAGCAGTTCCGGGGTTATCTACGAGCAGTACTTC.

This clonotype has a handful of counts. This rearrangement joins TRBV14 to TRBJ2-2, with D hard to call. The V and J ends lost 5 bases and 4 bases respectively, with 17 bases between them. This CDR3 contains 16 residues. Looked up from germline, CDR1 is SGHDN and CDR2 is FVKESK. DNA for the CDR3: TGTGCCAGCAGCGATTTGAGGCCCGGAGTCACCGGGGAGCTGTTTTTT. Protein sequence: CASSDLRPGVTGELFF.

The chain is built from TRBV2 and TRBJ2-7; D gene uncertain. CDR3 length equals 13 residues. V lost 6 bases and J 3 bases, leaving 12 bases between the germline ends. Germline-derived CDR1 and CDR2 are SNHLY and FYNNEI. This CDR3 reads CASRVGDYYEQYF. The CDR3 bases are TGTGCCAGCAGGGTTGGGGATTACTACGAGCAGTACTTC.